The 17 T cell receptor beta chains in this list originate from one sample, sequenced in a study of blood T cell repertoires in COVID-19 (dated by TCRdb to the early 2020s). The method behind the library was the immunoSEQ multiplex PCR assay. TCRdb took over this immuneACCESS table, retaining in-frame rearrangements with V and J assigned. Such tables are incomplete; in checked studies, under half of the missing clones stem from an unresolved V gene, and the remainder is unexplained. The sample contains 410,000 or so clones, approximately 90% of them found a single time. Under 2% of the sample goes to the ten largest clones. The sequenced sample consisted of peripheral blood. The source of these receptors is a woman in her thirties or forties with COVID-19, enrolled during active disease.

The genes are TRBV6-1 and TRBJ1-3; TRBD1 might be the D (6 bases). Deletions cut 3 bases from V and 1 base from J, with 10 bases between. CDR1 is MNHNS and CDR2 is SASEGT in the germline V gene. The CDR3 sequence is 15 residues long. CDR3 loop: CASSDRGLSGNTIYF. CDR3 sequence (DNA): TGTGCCAGCAGTGACAGGGGCCTTTCTGGAAACACCATATATTTT.

The chain employs TRBV2 and TRBJ2-3, with a tentative D call TRBD2 (5 bases). Germline CDR1 SNHLY, CDR2 FYNNEI. Trimming stripped 3 bases from V and 4 bases from J, with 14 bases between. The CDR3 extends over 15 amino acids. CDR3 in amino acids: CASSEYRGSPDTQYF. For the CDR3, the DNA is TGTGCCAGCAGTGAGTACCGAGGGTCCCCAGATACGCAGTATTTT.

The V and J genes are TRBV18 and TRBJ1-1; TRBD1 aligns across 8 bases. V dropped 6 bases and J dropped 3; count of bases not matched to a gene: 3. CDR3 length equals 13 residues. Germline loops: CDR1 KGHSH, CDR2 LQKENI. This CDR3 is CASSQTGDTEAFF. The CDR3, as DNA: TGTGCCAGCTCGCAGACAGGGGACACTGAAGCTTTCTTT.

The chain links TRBV7-9 to TRBJ2-7; 7 nucleotides match TRBD1. This CDR3 is 14 amino acids long. The trim removed 0 bases at V and 3 bases at J, leaving 2 bases unmatched. Germline V gene data show CDR1 as SEHNR and CDR2 as FQNEAQ (reference sequence). CDR3 loop: CASSLAGQNYEQYF. CDR3 sequence (DNA): TGTGCCAGCAGCTTAGCGGGACAGAACTACGAGCAGTACTTC.

The chain couples TRBV5-1 to TRBJ2-2; 9 bases agree with TRBD1. With V trimmed by 7 bases and J by 6 bases, 10 bases remained unmatched. Germline V CDR1 and CDR2: SGHRS, YFSETQ. CDR3 length: 15 residues. CDR3 sequence (DNA): TGCGCCAGCGAGGGGAGAGGGACAGGGTCCGGGGAGCTGTTTTTT. It encodes CASEGRGTGSGELFF. The complete variable domain, with remaining parts taken from reference TRBV5-1 and TRBJ2-2, reads KAGVTQTPRYLIKTRGQQVTLSCSPISGHRSVSWYQQTPGQGLQFLFEYFSETQRNKGNFPGRFSGRQFSNSRSEMNVSTLELGDSALYLCASEGRGTGSGELFFGEGSRLTVL.

The rearrangement uses TRBV18 and TRBJ2-1; 8 positions agree with TRBD1. CDR1 is KGHSH, CDR2 LQKENI, per germline. V dropped 4 bases and J dropped 6; count of bases not matched to a gene: 11. The CDR3 spans 16 residues. Written as DNA, the CDR3 is TGTGCCAGCTCACTACAAACAGGGGGGCGGCCCAATGAGCAGTTCTTC. Encoded protein: CASSLQTGGRPNEQFF.

The chain couples TRBV7-9 to TRBJ2-1; D is uncertain. The CDR3 has 14 residues. Germline-derived CDR1 and CDR2 are SEHNR and FQNEAQ (reference sequence). V was cut by 4 bases and J by 8 bases, with 15 bases left in between. CDR3 loop: CASSSRGSFYEQFF. CDR3 bases: TGTGCCAGCAGCTCCCGTGGTAGCTTCTATGAGCAGTTCTTC.

The chain joins TRBV10-3 to TRBJ1-6, with 12 positions matching TRBD1. Germline V gene data show CDR1 as ENHRY and CDR2 as SYGVKD. The V gene end was trimmed by 10 bases and the J gene end by 7 bases; junction bases not matched to a gene: 11. This CDR3 region has 16 residues. CDR3 nucleotides: TGTGCCACCAACGCCCGGGACAGGGGGCAGAATTCACCCCTCCACTTT. Translated, it gives CATNARDRGQNSPLHF.

On this clone itself: No DNA is shown, since the ends of the CDR3 on it are uncertain; the CDR3 is the one TCRdb lists. The chain combines TRBV12-5 with TRBJ2-7; the tabulated D call, TRBD2, remains unverified against the DNA. Looked up from germline, CDR1 is LGHNT and CDR2 is FRNRAP. 12 amino acids form the CDR3, both terminal residues included. CDR3 in amino acids: CASGYLSWEQYF.

This rearrangement joins TRBV9 to TRBJ1-1; D remains ambiguous. Germline loops: CDR1 SGDLS, CDR2 YYNGEE. This CDR3 contains 14 residues. Trimming cost V 4 bases and J 2 bases, with 12 bases left between them. CDR3 residues: CASSPHPGNTEAFF. The CDR3 bases are TGTGCCAGCAGCCCCCATCCGGGTAACACTGAAGCTTTCTTT. Combining the CDR3 with reference TRBV9 and TRBJ1-1 gives the whole variable domain DSGVTQTPKHLITATGQRVTLRCSPRSGDLSVYWYQQSLDQGLQFLIQYYNGEERAKGNILERFSAQQFPDLHSELNLSSLELGDSALYFCASSPHPGNTEAFFGQGTRLTVV.

This clone has only one observation. This rearrangement joins TRBV5-6 to TRBJ1-5; D may be TRBD1 (5 bases). The germline V and J ends were trimmed by 1 base and 4 bases, with 9 bases remaining between them. The germline V gene has CDR1 SGHDT and CDR2 YYEEEE. The CDR3 spans 14 residues. The CDR3: CASSLFGGNQPQHF. For the CDR3, the DNA is TGTGCCAGCAGCTTGTTCGGGGGGAATCAGCCCCAGCATTTT.

The rearrangement uses TRBV6-6 and TRBJ1-2; 7 bases align to TRBD1. Germline loops: CDR1 MNHNY, CDR2 SVGAGI (reference sequence). The CDR3 runs 13 residues. Germline trimming cut 5 bases from V and 2 bases from J; bases unmatched to any gene: 2. In DNA, the CDR3 is TGTGCCAGCAGTCCAGGGGGGAACTATGGCTACACCTTC. Protein: CASSPGGNYGYTF.

The chain recombines TRBV11-2 with TRBJ2-2, with 8 bases matching TRBD2. V lost 5 bases to trimming and J lost 9 bases; unmatched junction nucleotides: 14. CDR1 and CDR2 (germline): SGHAT, FQNNGV. CDR3 length: 16 residues. The DNA for the CDR3 is TGTGCCAGCAGCCAATCTCGGGGGGGGCTAAATAGGGAGCTGTTTTTT. It specifies CASSQSRGGLNRELFF.

This sequence joins TRBV4-1 and TRBJ1-6; perhaps TRBD1 as D (5 bases). CDR1 and CDR2 (germline): MGHRA, YSYEKL. The CDR3 runs 15 residues. Trimming shortened V by 2 bases and J by 8 bases, and 13 bases separated the two germline ends. The CDR3: CASSQIPGGDSPLHF. The CDR3 bases are TGCGCCAGCAGCCAAATCCCGGGGGGGGATTCACCCCTCCACTTT.

This chain uses TRBV28 with TRBJ1-2, with TRBD1 matching over 7 bases. V shed 1 base, J shed 5 bases, and the junction held 4 bases outside the gene matches. The CDR3 consists of 14 residues. CDR1 is MDHEN, CDR2 SYDVKM, per germline. The CDR3 protein is CASSLSGGVYGYTF. The CDR3 bases are TGTGCCAGCAGTTTATCAGGGGGAGTATATGGCTACACCTTC.

CDR3 amino acids: CASSWFQVANTGELFF. Here the CDR3 DNA reads TGTGCCAGCAGCTGGTTCCAGGTTGCGAACACCGGGGAGCTGTTTTTT. The V gene is TRBV9, the J gene TRBJ2-2; D gene ambiguous. Germline CDR1 reads SGDLS; CDR2 reads YYNGEE. There are 16 residues in the CDR3. Trimming removed 4 bases from V and 0 bases from J, with 13 bases in between.

This chain uses TRBV6-2 or TRBV6-3 with TRBJ2-2, with 8 nucleotides matching TRBD1. The length of the CDR3 is 17 residues. The germline V gene encodes CDR1 MNHEY and CDR2 SVGEGT. V was clipped by 2 bases and J by 2 bases; unmatched bases: 7. CDR3 in DNA: TGTGCCAGCAGTTACGGTGCAGGGGGCGTAAACACCGGGGAGCTGTTTTTT. It is translated as CASSYGAGGVNTGELFF.